Listed below are T cell receptor beta chains from one sample, sequenced in a study of cytomegalovirus exposure and HLA in healthy donors. Data came from immunoSEQ multiplex PCR; TCRdb stores just in-frame clones and leaves some out. The sample contains under 130,000 clones, nearly 80% of which appear only once. Source material: PBMCs. The source is a man under 40 in good health and CMV-seronegative. Both conserved end residues are part of each CDR3. The order of the fields is J gene, V gene, D gene, clone size, CDR3 DNA, CDR3 protein. D genes are given only for firm matches. Not all rows give a size; the values are once, few, many and, for expanded clones, a class.

TRBJ1-2,TRBV4-1,-,-,TGCGCCAGCAGCCAAGATCGGCTAGGCGCAGCTAACTATGGCTACACCTTC,CASSQDRLGAANYGYTF
TRBJ2-3,TRBV15,-,-,TGTGCCACCAGCAGAGATAGAAGATATACGCAGTATTTT,CATSRDRRYTQYF
TRBJ2-7,TRBV6-1,TRBD1,few,TGTGCCAGCAGGAAGACGACAGGGGCGGCACACGAGCAGTACTTC,CASRKTTGAAHEQYF
TRBJ1-2,TRBV27,-,-,TGTGCCAGCAGTGACGCCAACAGGGATGCTAACTATGGCTACACCTTC,CASSDANRDANYGYTF
TRBJ1-2,TRBV4-3,-,-,TGCGCCAGCAGCCAAGAAGAGGGCCGGGGTGGCTACACCTTC,CASSQEEGRGGYTF
TRBJ2-3,TRBV7-6,TRBD1,-,TGTGCCAGCAGCTCACCGGGACAGGGATTGGGCACAGATACGCAGTATTTT,CASSSPGQGLGTDTQYF
TRBJ2-5,TRBV5-6,TRBD1,few,TGTGCCAGCACGCAGAACTACAGGGGGAAGACCCAGTACTTC,CASTQNYRGKTQYF
TRBJ1-5,TRBV19,-,few,TGTGCCAGTAAAAGAGGACCAGGGGACGTGTATCCCCAGCATTTT,CASKRGPGDVYPQHF
TRBJ2-2,TRBV9,-,-,TGTGCCAGCAGCGTAGCCCCTGTCCAGGGCGGCACCGGGGAGCTGTTTTTT,CASSVAPVQGGTGELFF
TRBJ1-2,TRBV7-6,-,-,TGTGCCAGCAGCTTAGGGGCAGGGATTGATGGCTACACCTTC,CASSLGAGIDGYTF
TRBJ1-4,TRBV4-1,-,-,TGCGCCAGCAGCCAAGATACAAAAAAACTGTTTTTT,CASSQDTKKLFF
TRBJ2-1,TRBV5-4,TRBD2,once,TGTGCCAGCAGCTGGGGCGGGACTAGCGCACACAATGAGCAGTTCTTC,CASSWGGTSAHNEQFF
TRBJ1-3,TRBV28,TRBD1,-,TGTGCCAGCAGTTCCGGACAGGCCTTCTCTGGAAACACCATATATTTT,CASSSGQAFSGNTIYF
TRBJ2-7,TRBV6-5,TRBD1,-,TGTGCCAGCAGTCGAGACAGGGGTTACGAGCAGTACTTC,CASSRDRGYEQYF
TRBJ1-2,TRBV29-1,-,-,TGCAGCGTTGAAGTCGACTATGGCTACACCTTC,CSVEVDYGYTF
TRBJ2-5,TRBV14,-,-,TGTGCCAGCAGCCTCCGGAAGCCGGGTCCGGGTGGTCTGTACCAAGAGACCCAGTACTTC,CASSLRKPGPGGLYQETQYF
TRBJ1-1,TRBV4-3,-,-,TGCGCCAGCAGCCAAGATCGACAAGGTAAAACTTTCTTT,CASSQDRQGKTFF
TRBJ2-7,TRBV4-3,TRBD2,-,TGCGCCAGCAGCCGAGGGACTAGCGGGAGTTCTTACGAGCAGTACTTC,CASSRGTSGSSYEQYF
TRBJ2-7,TRBV11-2,-,once,TGTGCCAGCAGCTTAGAGCGGGACCTCATCTACGAGCAGTACTTC,CASSLERDLIYEQYF
TRBJ1-6,TRBV7-2,-,few,TGTGCCAGCAGTCATGGCGGTTATTCACCCCTCCACTTT,CASSHGGYSPLHF
TRBJ2-7,TRBV4-3,-,once,TGCGCCAGCAGCCAAAATAAGCAGGGCGAGCAGTACTTC,CASSQNKQGEQYF
TRBJ2-4,TRBV11-2,TRBD2,once,TGTGCCAGCAGCTTAGGGCTAGCGGGGGTAAACATTCAGTACTTC,CASSLGLAGVNIQYF
TRBJ2-2,TRBV5-6,TRBD1,-,TGTGCCAGCAACGGACAGGGGTATAACGGGGAGCTGTTTTTT,CASNGQGYNGELFF
TRBJ1-1,TRBV21-1,-,-,TGTGCCAGCAGCGCAGAGGGGGCCAGCACTGAAGCTTTCTTT,CASSAEGASTEAFF
TRBJ1-4,TRBV7-8,TRBD1,-,TGTGCCAGCAGCTTAGCAGGGGGCCGGGGTAATGAAAAACTGTTTTTT,CASSLAGGRGNEKLFF
TRBJ1-2,TRBV28,-,-,TGTGCCAGCAGTTTACAGGTATTAGATAACTATGGCTACACCTTC,CASSLQVLDNYGYTF
TRBJ2-7,TRBV28,-,-,TGTGCCAGCAGTTTACGATCCGGGTCTTACGAGCAGTACTTC,CASSLRSGSYEQYF
TRBJ2-7,TRBV7-9,TRBD1,-,TGTGCCAGCAGCCCAACAGGGGGCGGCTACGAGCAGTACTTC,CASSPTGGGYEQYF
TRBJ2-7,TRBV23-1,TRBD2,-,TGCGCCAGCGTACCGTCAGGGACTAGCGGGCTAAACTCCTACGAGCAGTACTTC,CASVPSGTSGLNSYEQYF
TRBJ2-7,TRBV29-1,-,-,TGCAGCGTTGAGAAGACTCCAGGGAGGCCCTACGAGCAGTACTTC,CSVEKTPGRPYEQYF
TRBJ2-1,TRBV28,-,-,TGTGCCAGCAGTGTAGGGGCAGAAGGATTCGCATCAAGCTCCTACAATGAGCAGTTCTTC,CASSVGAEGFASSSYNEQFF
TRBJ2-5,TRBV7-8,TRBD2,-,TGTGCCAGCAGCTCAGTAGCGGGGGAAAAGACCCAGTACTTC,CASSSVAGEKTQYF
TRBJ2-2,TRBV4-3,-,-,TGCGCCAGCAGCCAAGATTTTGGGCAGGGGTTGACCGGGGAGCTGTTTTTT,CASSQDFGQGLTGELFF
TRBJ1-6,TRBV5-1,-,few,TGCGCCAGCAGCTTGGGGACACGGAGGGATAATTCACCCCTCCACTTT,CASSLGTRRDNSPLHF
TRBJ2-7,TRBV25-1,-,few,TGTGCCAGCAGTGGGGGGAGGGACACTTACTCCTACGAGCAGTACTTC,CASSGGRDTYSYEQYF
TRBJ1-2,TRBV29-1,-,-,TGCAGCGTTCTCGTTTCTAACTATGGCTACACCTTC,CSVLVSNYGYTF
TRBJ2-7,TRBV20-1,TRBD2,few,TGCAGTCGGGAGGGATCCTACGAGCAGTACTTC,CSREGSYEQYF
TRBJ1-1,TRBV10-2,-,few,TGCGCCACCGCAGGGGCTGGGACTGAAGCTTTCTTT,CATAGAGTEAFF
TRBJ2-2,TRBV11-3,-,once,TGTGCCAGCAGGGCAGGCAGGGGCGACGACACCGGGGAGCTGTTTTTT,CASRAGRGDDTGELFF
TRBJ1-2,TRBV6-6,TRBD1,-,TGTGCCAGCAGCCTCGGACAGGAGCTTGGCTACACCTTC,CASSLGQELGYTF
TRBJ1-4,TRBV5-4,TRBD1,-,TGTGCCAGCAGCTTGGTTGGGACAGCTAATGAAAAACTGTTTTTT,CASSLVGTANEKLFF
TRBJ2-7,TRBV4-3,TRBD2,-,TGCGCCAGCAGCCAAGATTTAGCGGGGGCCTACGAGCAGTACTTC,CASSQDLAGAYEQYF
TRBJ2-7,TRBV4-1,TRBD2,-,TGCGCCAGCAGCCAAGAAATTTTCACGGGGGGCTACGAGCAGTACTTC,CASSQEIFTGGYEQYF
TRBJ1-1,TRBV10-3,TRBD1,-,TGTGCCATCAGTGAGGAGATAGGGGGCGGCACTGAAGCTTTCTTT,CAISEEIGGGTEAFF
TRBJ1-6,TRBV11-2,-,once,TGTGCCAGCAGCTTTGGGCAGAATAATTCACCCCTCCACTTT,CASSFGQNNSPLHF
TRBJ2-7,TRBV2,TRBD1,-,TGTGCCAGCAGGATACAGGGGCTCTACGAGCAGTACTTC,CASRIQGLYEQYF
TRBJ2-3,TRBV4-3,TRBD2,-,TGCGCCAGCAGCCAGGAAGCGGGGCTCGTTACAGATACGCAGTATTTT,CASSQEAGLVTDTQYF
TRBJ2-7,TRBV7-2,TRBD2,-,TGTGCCAGCAGCCGTAGCGGGAGCTCCTACGAGCAGTACTTC,CASSRSGSSYEQYF
TRBJ2-7,TRBV5-4,-,-,TGTGCCAGCAGCCGGGGGGGACAGGGCATCTACGAGCAGTACTTC,CASSRGGQGIYEQYF
TRBJ2-1,TRBV4-3,TRBD2,-,TGCGCCAGCAGCCAAGAGGAGACTAGCGGGTCTTACTCCTACAATGAGCAGTTCTTC,CASSQEETSGSYSYNEQFF
TRBJ2-7,TRBV18,TRBD1,-,TGTGCCAGCTCACTGCGACAGGGGGCCGGCGAGCAGTACTTC,CASSLRQGAGEQYF
TRBJ2-7,TRBV4-3,-,-,TGCGCCAGCAGCCAAGGCTCCTCGGGTACCTACGAGCAGTACTTC,CASSQGSSGTYEQYF
TRBJ2-1,TRBV4-1,-,-,TGCGCCAGCAGCCAAGAAGCGCGGTGGAGCTCCTACAATGAGCAGTTCTTC,CASSQEARWSSYNEQFF
TRBJ2-2,TRBV19,-,-,TGTGCCAGTAGTATCTTTTTTGGAGGGGGCGGCGGGGAGCTGTTTTTT,CASSIFFGGGGGELFF